Reported below is one TCR beta chain. Its antigen is unidentified. The entry originates in a study of long-term antiretroviral therapy in people with HIV. The study, taken as a whole, reports: Pre-ART expanded clones dominated the repertoire at every time point. Diversity increased after ART yet remained lower than in transplant donor controls. Repertoires looked antigen-experienced, with only a slight naive shift after ART.

With survey level as its setting, the immunoSEQ assay was v3.0. The table came from immunoSEQ multiplex PCR; TCRdb's copy has only in-frame clones and leaves some out. The data show over 8,500 clones, roughly 80% seen once. The V gene's germline CDR1 is LGHNA and CDR2 YNFKEQ. This CDR3 has 16 amino acids. Trimming took 5 bases from V and 5 from J; bases not matched to a gene: 11. Participants with HIV, all of them, were treated in the United States. This receptor was taken from a man aged 50 to 59 with HIV. The chain joins TRBV4-2 to TRBJ2-2; TRBD2 matches at 7 bases. The sequencing here drew on unsorted PBMCs, taken about 7 years after starting antiretroviral therapy. The CDR3, as DNA: TGTGCCAGCAGCTACTCTAGCGGATGGGAAACCGGGGAGCTGTTTTTT. Its translation is CASSYSSGWETGELFF.